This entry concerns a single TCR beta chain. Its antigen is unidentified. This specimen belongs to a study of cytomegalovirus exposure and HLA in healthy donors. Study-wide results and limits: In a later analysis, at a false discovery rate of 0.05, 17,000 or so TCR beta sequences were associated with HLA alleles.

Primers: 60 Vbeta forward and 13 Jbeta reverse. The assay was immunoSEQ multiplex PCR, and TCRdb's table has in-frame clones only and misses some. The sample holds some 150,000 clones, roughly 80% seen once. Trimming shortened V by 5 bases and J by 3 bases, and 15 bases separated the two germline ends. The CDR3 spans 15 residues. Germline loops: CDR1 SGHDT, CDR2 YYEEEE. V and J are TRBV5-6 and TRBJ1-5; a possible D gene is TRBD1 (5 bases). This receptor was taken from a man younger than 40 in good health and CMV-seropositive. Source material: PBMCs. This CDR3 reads CASSSTQGFNQPQHF. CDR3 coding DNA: TGTGCCAGCAGTTCTACTCAGGGATTCAATCAGCCCCAGCATTTT.